This T cell receptor beta chain was identified during a study of cytomegalovirus exposure and HLA in healthy donors. Study-level results: Earlier findings revealed that most TCR beta V segments proved productive either about 90% or about 30% of the time. Generally TCR sequences proved uncommon, though certain public TCRs appeared in numerous donors. The investigators catalogued 150 to 200 TCR beta chains as cytomegalovirus-associated.

Vbeta (60) and Jbeta (13) primers were used in the PCR. The method was immunoSEQ multiplex PCR; TCRdb's version includes in-frame clones alone and lacks a portion of them. The sample lists about 150,000 clones; approximately 79% were seen once. There were likely unrecorded immune exposures, though donors were nominally healthy when sampled. For this clone: Its antigen is not identified. Since no conserved phenylalanine or tryptophan closes the CDR3, a read error is the likely cause. The DNA is omitted, as the CDR3 cannot be located on it reliably, and the CDR3 follows TCRdb's listing.

The specimen sequenced was PBMCs. The sequence derives from a woman aged 40 to 55 in good health and CMV-seropositive.

CDR3 region: CTSSHAGPSG. The chain employs TRBV1 and TRBJ2-7; the D call of TRBD2 is as the table states it, not checked on the DNA. TRBV1 is tagged as a pseudogene. The CDR3 is 10 residues long, ends included.